Listed here are 12 T cell receptor beta chains from one sample, sequenced in a study of blood T cell repertoires in COVID-19. Only in-frame clones appear in the TCRdb table, and some are missing; sequencing was by immunoSEQ multiplex PCR. The sample shows 200,000 to 300,000 clones, about four fifths of them seen only once. Sequences were obtained from peripheral blood. The receptor source for this set is a man aged 50-60 years with acute or convalescent COVID-19.

The chain joins TRBV7-3 to TRBJ2-5, with a possible D match to TRBD2 (5 bases). V dropped 2 bases and J dropped 5 bases, with 15 bases sitting between them. The CDR3 covers 15 residues. Germline V gene sequence: CDR1 SGHTA, CDR2 FQGTGA. The CDR3 here is CASSLGPEAAETQYF. The CDR3 coding sequence is TGTGCCAGCAGCTTAGGCCCTGAAGCGGCGGAGACCCAGTACTTC. The full variable domain, with the rest looked up from reference TRBV7-3 and TRBJ2-5, is GAGVSQTPSNKVTEKGKYVELRCDPISGHTALYWYRQSLGQGPEFLIYFQGTGAADDSGLPNDRFFAVRPEGSVSTLKIQRTERGDSAVYLCASSLGPEAAETQYFGPGTRLLVL.

The chain uses TRBV2 and TRBJ2-7, with D possibly TRBD2 on 6 matching bases. CDR3 length: 14 residues. V dropped 6 bases and J dropped 0 bases, with 12 bases sitting between them. CDR1 is SNHLY and CDR2 is FYNNEI in the germline V gene. The chain's CDR3 is CASRPSESSYEQYF. DNA for the CDR3: TGTGCCAGCAGGCCTAGCGAGAGCTCCTACGAGCAGTACTTC.

The chain combines TRBV5-1 with TRBJ2-1; TRBD2 matches 9 bases. The germline V gene has CDR1 SGHRS and CDR2 YFSETQ. Trimming at V came to 3 bases and at J to 2 bases, leaving 3 bases not matched to a gene. The CDR3 consists of 15 residues. The CDR3 protein is CASSYIAGAYNEQFF. In nucleotides, the CDR3 is TGCGCCAGCAGCTACATAGCGGGGGCCTACAATGAGCAGTTCTTC.

The rearrangement uses TRBV10-2 and TRBJ2-2, with D possibly being TRBD1 (6 bases). Trimming pared 6 bases from V and 7 bases from J, leaving 15 bases between. This CDR3 comprises 14 residues. Germline-derived CDR1 and CDR2 are WSHSY and SAAADI. Here the CDR3 reads CASSRTASIGELFF. CDR3 bases: TGCGCCAGCAGCCGGACAGCCTCAATCGGGGAGCTGTTTTTT.

This clone showed up just once. The V and J genes are TRBV5-4 and TRBJ2-7; D may be TRBD1 (5 bases). CDR1 is SGHNT and CDR2 is YYREEE in the germline V gene (reference sequence). V lost 1 base and J 3 bases, leaving 11 bases between the germline ends. The CDR3 extends over 14 amino acids. The DNA for the CDR3 is TGTGCCAGCAGCTTGTATAGGGGCTTCTACGAGCAGTACTTC. Protein: CASSLYRGFYEQYF.

This chain connects TRBV7-9 to TRBJ1-1; TRBD1 matches at 8 bases. The CDR3 loop spans 14 amino acids. Germline values: CDR1 SEHNR, CDR2 FQNEAQ (reference sequence). Trimming took 3 bases from V and 4 from J; bases not matched to a gene: 4. The CDR3 DNA follows: TGTGCCAGCAGCTTGGACAGGGCTATCACTGAAGCTTTCTTT. Protein product: CASSLDRAITEAFF.

The chain recombines TRBV5-5 with TRBJ2-2, with TRBD2 matching over 7 bases. V lost 1 base and J lost 6; bases outside the gene matches: 6. The CDR3 has 15 residues. CDR1 SGHKS and CDR2 YYEKEE come from the germline V gene (reference sequence). The DNA for the CDR3 is TGTGCCAGCAGCTTGCGGGGAGGGGCGGCCGGGGAGCTGTTTTTT. This encodes CASSLRGGAAGELFF.

The V call is TRBV9, the J call TRBJ1-2, with D unresolved. Germline CDR1 SGDLS, CDR2 YYNGEE. The CDR3 runs to 15 residues. With 3 bases removed from V and 4 bases from J, the gap between germline ends came to 16 bases. The CDR3 region is CASSASQPGPYGYTF. The CDR3 nucleotides are TGTGCCAGCAGCGCCAGTCAACCAGGCCCCTATGGCTACACCTTC.

V usage is TRBV21-1 and J usage is TRBJ2-7; the table's D call, TRBD2, has no DNA check behind it. TRBV21-1 is marked as a pseudogene. The CDR3 contains 13 residues. CDR3 loop: CATSAGGTYEQYF. The CDR3 coding sequence is TGTGCCACGTCAGCGGGGGGAACCTACGAGCAGTACTTC.

The rearrangement joins TRBV27 to TRBJ1-1; TRBD1 might be the D (6 bases). Deletions cut 3 bases from V and 0 bases from J, with 11 bases between. Germline CDR1 reads MNHEY; CDR2 reads SMNVEV (reference sequence). The CDR3 spans 15 residues. The CDR3 DNA sequence: TGTGCCAGCAGTTTGACAGGATTCATGAACACTGAAGCTTTCTTT. It encodes CASSLTGFMNTEAFF.

The CDR3 spells CASTPLAGGHNEQFF. As DNA, the CDR3 is TGTGCCAGTACTCCTCTAGCGGGAGGACACAATGAGCAGTTCTTC. The genes are TRBV19 and TRBJ2-1; the match to TRBD2 covers 11 bases. J gave up 5 bases and V 7 bases, and 7 bases lay outside the gene matches. CDR1 and CDR2 (germline): LNHDA, SQIVND (reference sequence). The CDR3 runs 15 residues.

The chain uses TRBV27 and TRBJ2-1; the D gene is possibly TRBD2 (5 bases). The germline V gene encodes CDR1 MNHEY and CDR2 SMNVEV (reference sequence). V was shortened by 8 bases and J by 4 bases, with 9 bases between the two germline ends. The CDR3 totals 12 residues. The chain's CDR3 is CASGERYNEQFF. CDR3 coding DNA: TGTGCCAGCGGGGAGCGGTACAATGAGCAGTTCTTC.